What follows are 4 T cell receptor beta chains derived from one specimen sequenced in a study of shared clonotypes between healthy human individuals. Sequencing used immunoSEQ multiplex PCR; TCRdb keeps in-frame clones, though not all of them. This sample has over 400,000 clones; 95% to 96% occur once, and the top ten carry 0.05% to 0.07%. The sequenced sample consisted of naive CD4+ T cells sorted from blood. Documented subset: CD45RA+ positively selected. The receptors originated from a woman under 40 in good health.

The CDR3 nucleotides read TGTGCCAGCAGTTACTTGGCGGGGACCTACGAGCAGTACTTC. Translating gives CASSYLAGTYEQYF. V and J are TRBV6-5 and TRBJ2-7; possibly TRBD2 for D (6 bases). Germline V gene sequence: CDR1 MNHEY, CDR2 SVGAGI. This CDR3 is built from 14 residues. Trimming stripped 1 base from V and 2 bases from J, with 9 bases between.

The CDR3 loop reads CASSPIPDLTVYGYTF. The CDR3 DNA follows: TGTGCCAGCAGCCCCATTCCGGACCTTACTGTCTATGGCTACACCTTC. The chain has TRBV11-2 and TRBJ1-2, with D hard to call. Germline V gives CDR1 SGHAT, CDR2 FQNNGV. The CDR3 sequence is 16 residues long. V was clipped by 5 bases and J by 4 bases, with 20 bases between them.

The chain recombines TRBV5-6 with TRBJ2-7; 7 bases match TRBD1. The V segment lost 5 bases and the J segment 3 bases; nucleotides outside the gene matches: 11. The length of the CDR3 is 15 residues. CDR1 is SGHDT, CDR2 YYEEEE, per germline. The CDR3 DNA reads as TGTGCCAGCAGGATACGACAGGGAGATGGCTACGAGCAGTACTTC. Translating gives CASRIRQGDGYEQYF.

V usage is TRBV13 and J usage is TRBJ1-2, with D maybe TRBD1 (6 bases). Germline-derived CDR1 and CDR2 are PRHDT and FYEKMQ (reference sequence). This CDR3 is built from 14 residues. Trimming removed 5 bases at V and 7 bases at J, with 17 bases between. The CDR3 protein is CASSATTLRGGYTF. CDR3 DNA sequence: TGTGCCAGCAGCGCAACGACCCTCAGGGGTGGCTACACCTTC. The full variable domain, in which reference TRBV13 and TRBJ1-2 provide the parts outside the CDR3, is AAGVIQSPRHLIKEKRETATLKCYPIPRHDTVYWYQQGPGQDPQFLISFYEKMQSDKGSIPDRFSAQQFSDYHSELNMSSLELGDSALYFCASSATTLRGGYTFGSGTRLTVV.